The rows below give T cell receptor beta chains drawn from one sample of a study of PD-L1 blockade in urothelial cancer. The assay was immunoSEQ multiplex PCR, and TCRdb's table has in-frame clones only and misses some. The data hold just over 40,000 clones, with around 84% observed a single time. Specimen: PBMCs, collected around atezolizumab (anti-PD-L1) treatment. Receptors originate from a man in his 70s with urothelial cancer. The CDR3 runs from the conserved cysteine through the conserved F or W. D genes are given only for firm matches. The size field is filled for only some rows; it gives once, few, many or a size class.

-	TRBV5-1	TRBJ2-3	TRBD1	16	TGCGCCAGCAGCTCGACCGGGACAGGGGGCTCAGATACGCAGTATTTT	CASSSTGTGGSDTQYF
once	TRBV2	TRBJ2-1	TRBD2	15	TGTGCCAGCGCGAGGGATAGCGGGAGCTACAATGAGCAGTTCTTC	CASARDSGSYNEQFF
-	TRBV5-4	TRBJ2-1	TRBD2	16	TGTGCCAGCAGCCCAAGACTAGCGGGAGGGCCCCATGAGCAGTTCTTC	CASSPRLAGGPHEQFF
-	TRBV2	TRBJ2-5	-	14	TGTGCCAGCAGTGAAATCAGTGGGAGGGAGACCCAGTACTTC	CASSEISGRETQYF
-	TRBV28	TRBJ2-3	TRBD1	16	TGTGCCAGCAGTTCCCTGGGGGACAGGGTGACAGATACGCAGTATTTT	CASSSLGDRVTDTQYF
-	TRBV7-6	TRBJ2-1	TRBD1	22	TGTGCCAGCAGCCCACGGGACAGGGTTATCGCAGGCCCGGTGGGCTCCTACAATGAGCAGTTCTTC	CASSPRDRVIAGPVGSYNEQFF
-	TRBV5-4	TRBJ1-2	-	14	TGTGCCAGCAGCGCAACAGGGACCGTCTATGGCTACACCTTC	CASSATGTVYGYTF
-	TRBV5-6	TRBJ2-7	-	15	TGTGCCAGCAGCTTGAGGTTTTACCAGCCGGGGGAGCAGTACTTC	CASSLRFYQPGEQYF
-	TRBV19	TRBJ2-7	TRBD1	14	TGTGCCAGGGGGACAGGTTGGTTGTCGTACGAGCAGTACTTC	CARGTGWLSYEQYF
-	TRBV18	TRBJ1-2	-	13	TGTGCCAGCTCAAAGACAGACGACTATGGCTACACCTTC	CASSKTDDYGYTF
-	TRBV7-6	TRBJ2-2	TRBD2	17	TGTGCCAGCAGCCAGGGACTAGCGGGAGAGAACACCGGGGAGCTGTTTTTT	CASSQGLAGENTGELFF
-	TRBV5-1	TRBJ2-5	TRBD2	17	TGCGCCAGCAGTATCCGAGTAAGCGGGAGCTGGGGGGAGACCCAGTACTTC	CASSIRVSGSWGETQYF
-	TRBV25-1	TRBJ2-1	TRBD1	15	TGTGCCAGCAGTGAGCGACAGGGGGGGGACAATGAGCAGTTCTTC	CASSERQGGDNEQFF
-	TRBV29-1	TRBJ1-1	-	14	TGCAGCGCCCGGCTCGGACAGTGGAACACTGAAGCTTTCTTT	CSARLGQWNTEAFF
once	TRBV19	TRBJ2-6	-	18	TGTGCCAGTAGTATCCTGGACACCCGGCCCTCTGGGGCCAACGTCCTGACTTTC	CASSILDTRPSGANVLTF
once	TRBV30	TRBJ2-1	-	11	TGTGCCTGGGGGCCGTTACTTGAGCAGTTCTTC	CAWGPLLEQFF
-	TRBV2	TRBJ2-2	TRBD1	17	TGTGCCAGCAGTGCACACCGGGACAGGGTCAACACCGGGGAGCTGTTTTTT	CASSAHRDRVNTGELFF
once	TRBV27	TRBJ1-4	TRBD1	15	TGTGCCAGCAGTTTAACGGGACAGGGCTATGAAAAACTGTTTTTT	CASSLTGQGYEKLFF
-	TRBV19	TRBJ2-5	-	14	TGTGCCAGTAGTACCCCAGGACTATTCGAGACCCAGTACTTC	CASSTPGLFETQYF
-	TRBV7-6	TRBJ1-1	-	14	TGTGCCAGCAGCTTGGGCCAGGCAAACACTGAAGCTTTCTTT	CASSLGQANTEAFF
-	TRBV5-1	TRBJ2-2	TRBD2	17	TGCGCCAGCCAACCGGGACTAGCGGGAGTATGGACCGGGGAGCTGTTTTTT	CASQPGLAGVWTGELFF
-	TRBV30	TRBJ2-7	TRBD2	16	TGTGCCTGGAGTGTACAGGGAACTAGCGGGAGGCACGAGCAGTACTTC	CAWSVQGTSGRHEQYF
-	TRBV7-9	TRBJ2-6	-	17	TGTGCCAGCAGCTTAGGGGTGGGGAGCACTGGGGCCAACGTCCTGACTTTC	CASSLGVGSTGANVLTF
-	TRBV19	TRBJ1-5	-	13	TGTGCCAGTACCCAGGGGAGAGCCCAGCCCCAGCATTTT	CASTQGRAQPQHF
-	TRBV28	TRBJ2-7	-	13	TGTGCCAGCGGAGTGCTTACCCCCTACGAGCAGTACTTC	CASGVLTPYEQYF
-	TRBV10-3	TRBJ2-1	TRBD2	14	TGTGCCATCTCCGGGACTAGCGGGAGGAATGAGCAGTTCTTC	CAISGTSGRNEQFF
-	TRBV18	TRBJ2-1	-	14	TGTGCCAGCTCACCACCGGTCCTATACAATGAGCAGTTCTTC	CASSPPVLYNEQFF